The 23 T cell receptor beta chains below all came from one sample that was sequenced in a study of OX40 agonist ivuxolimab in advanced cancers. The repertoire was sequenced with immunoSEQ multiplex PCR; TCRdb's copy has only in-frame clones and lacks some. The table includes tens of thousands of clones, approximately 81% detected once. The sample consisted of CD4+ or CD8+ T cells sorted from blood, taken in a trial of the OX40 agonist ivuxolimab. All receptors derive from an adult with an advanced solid tumor such as melanoma, head and neck, liver or kidney cancer.

This clone was counted between two and nine times. The rearrangement uses TRBV28 and TRBJ1-5; 10 bases fit TRBD1. V was clipped by 5 bases and J by 7 bases; unmatched bases: 8. The CDR3 contains 15 residues. Germline loops: CDR1 MDHEN, CDR2 SYDVKM. CDR3 bases: TGTGCCAGCAGTCCCCCGGGACAGGGGATCCAGCCCCAGCATTTT. Protein sequence: CASSPPGQGIQPQHF.

This chain joins TRBV19 and TRBJ1-2; D is possibly TRBD1 (5 bases). Trimming removed 8 bases from V and 5 bases from J, with 18 bases in between. The germline CDR1 and CDR2 sequences are LNHDA and SQIVND (reference sequence). The CDR3 runs 14 residues. The CDR3 is CASRTKGLGYGYTF. The CDR3 nucleotides read TGTGCCAGTCGAACCAAGGGGCTCGGATATGGCTACACCTTC.

This CDR3 is CASSPEGGYYEQYF. In DNA form, the CDR3 reads TGTGCCAGCAGCCCGGAGGGCGGCTACTACGAGCAGTACTTC. V is TRBV5-4 and J is TRBJ2-7; maybe TRBD2 (6 bases). CDR1 is SGHNT, CDR2 YYREEE, per germline (reference sequence). Between the trimmed V and J ends, which lost 4 bases and 3 bases, there was a span of 14 bases. The CDR3 is 14 amino acids.

The V and J genes are TRBV5-8 and TRBJ1-2; D is perhaps TRBD1 (5 bases). Germline CDR1 is SGHTS and CDR2 is YDEGEE. The CDR3 covers 13 residues. Trimming shortened V by 0 bases and J by 7 bases, and 10 bases separated the two germline ends. Written as DNA, the CDR3 is TGTGCCAGCAGCTTGGGCAGGGACGGTGGCTACACCTTC. It is translated as CASSLGRDGGYTF.

This chain connects TRBV2 to TRBJ2-4; 7 nucleotides match TRBD2. The V gene end was trimmed by 0 bases and the J gene end by 9 bases; junction bases not matched to a gene: 2. CDR3 length: 13 amino acids. Germline loops: CDR1 SNHLY, CDR2 FYNNEI. The CDR3 bases are TGTGCCAGCAGTGAAGCAGGGAGGGGCATTCAGTACTTC. It specifies CASSEAGRGIQYF.

The chain couples TRBV18 to TRBJ2-7; no definite D call. From germline, CDR1 is KGHSH and CDR2 LQKENI. Trimming pared 3 bases from V and 0 bases from J, leaving 12 bases between. The CDR3 extends over 15 amino acids. The CDR3 DNA is TGTGCCAGCTCACCCATCCGGACGGCCTCCTACGAGCAGTACTTC. Translated: CASSPIRTASYEQYF.

The chain is built from TRBV18 and TRBJ2-7; TRBD1 aligns across 10 bases. The J segment lost 2 bases and the V segment lost 1 base, leaving 8 bases of the junction unmatched. From germline, CDR1 is KGHSH and CDR2 LQKENI. The CDR3 covers 17 residues. The CDR3 region is CASSPRPGTGVAYEQYF. The DNA for the CDR3 is TGTGCCAGCTCACCACGACCCGGGACAGGGGTCGCCTACGAGCAGTACTTC.

J is TRBJ2-2 and V is TRBV7-2; TRBD2 aligns across 7 bases. CDR3 size: 15 residues. Losses at the gene ends were 5 bases for V and 5 bases for J; bases not matched to a gene: 8. Germline CDR1 is SGHTA and CDR2 is FQGNSA. The CDR3 spells CASSPTAGLTGELFF. The CDR3 bases are TGTGCCAGCAGCCCTACGGCGGGACTAACCGGGGAGCTGTTTTTT. Drawing the rest from reference TRBV7-2 and TRBJ2-2, the complete variable domain is GAGVSQSPSNKVTEKGKDVELRCDPISGHTALYWYRQSLGQGLEFLIYFQGNSAPDKSGLPSDRFSAERTGGSVSTLTIQRTQQEDSAVYLCASSPTAGLTGELFFGEGSRLTVL.

This chain connects TRBV9 to TRBJ1-1; TRBD1 matches at 7 bases. This CDR3 has 15 amino acids. J gave up 0 bases and V 4 bases, and 6 bases lay outside the gene matches. Germline CDR1 is SGDLS and CDR2 is YYNGEE. The CDR3 nucleotides read TGTGCCAGCAGCCGAACGACAGGGATGAACACTGAAGCTTTCTTT. Its translation is CASSRTTGMNTEAFF.

CDR3 nucleotides: TGTGCCAGCAGTTACGAGGGGGCTAGCACTGAAGCTTTCTTT. Translating gives CASSYEGASTEAFF. The chain is built from TRBV6-6 and TRBJ1-1; 7 bases are shared with TRBD1. Trimming removed 2 bases from V and 4 bases from J; junction bases left unmatched: 4. The CDR3 has 14 amino acids. The germline V gene encodes CDR1 MNHNY and CDR2 SVGAGI (reference sequence).

This chain joins TRBV2 and TRBJ2-5; 8 nucleotides line up with TRBD1. Germline V gene sequence: CDR1 SNHLY, CDR2 FYNNEI. With 8 bases clipped from V and 4 bases from J, the junction kept 9 bases outside the gene matches. The CDR3 sequence is 14 residues long. CDR3 amino acids: CASLFDRGRETQYF. The DNA for the CDR3 is TGTGCCAGCCTATTCGACAGGGGCCGAGAGACCCAGTACTTC.

The chain carries TRBV7-2 and TRBJ1-4, with D possibly TRBD1 on 5 matching bases. Germline V gene sequence: CDR1 SGHTA, CDR2 FQGNSA. With 6 bases removed from V and 4 bases from J, the gap between germline ends came to 15 bases. The CDR3 is 15 amino acids. The CDR3 nucleotides read TGTGCCAGCAGTTTAAGGGACGGCCGTAATGAAAAACTGTTTTTT. Its translation: CASSLRDGRNEKLFF.

V is TRBV9 and J is TRBJ2-5; the match to TRBD2 covers 9 bases. Trimming at V came to 5 bases and at J to 4 bases, leaving 12 bases not matched to a gene. Germline V gene sequence: CDR1 SGDLS, CDR2 YYNGEE. The CDR3 is 16 residues long. The CDR3 bases are TGTGCCAGCAGTATCGAGCTAGCGGGGAGTGGAGAGACCCAGTACTTC. This encodes CASSIELAGSGETQYF.

A note on this clone: The junction does not match germline at one end; this may be a read error. V and J are TRBV15 and TRBJ1-2; no firm D call. In germline, CDR1 is LNHNV, CDR2 YYDKDF (reference sequence). CDR3 size: 17 residues. In DNA, the CDR3 is TGTGCCACCAGCAGTTCGCCCAATCAACAGTTTCGGTATGGCTGCACCTTC. This sequence encodes CATSSSPNQQFRYGCTF.

In DNA form, the CDR3 reads TGTGCCAGCAGCAGGGCAGGGGACACCGGGGAGCTGTTTTTT. It is translated as CASSRAGDTGELFF. The J gene is TRBJ2-2, the V gene TRBV21-1; the table's D call TRBD1 went unverified against the DNA. TRBV21-1 is termed a pseudogene. The CDR3 loop spans 14 amino acids.

The CDR3 DNA sequence: TGTGCCAGCAGCTTGAATCTTGGGATCTATAGCAATCAGCCCCAGCATTTT. It codes for CASSLNLGIYSNQPQHF. The chain joins TRBV5-8 to TRBJ1-5; D unresolved. CDR1 and CDR2 from the germline V gene are SGHTS and YDEGEE. The CDR3 consists of 17 residues. V lost 1 base and J lost 0, with 14 bases in between.

This chain joins TRBV7-2 and TRBJ2-5; D ambiguous. Germline loops: CDR1 SGHTA, CDR2 FQGNSA. Trimming shortened V by 5 bases and J by 0 bases, and 7 bases separated the two germline ends. The CDR3 runs to 13 residues. Written as DNA, the CDR3 is TGTGCCAGCAGCCCACGTAACCAAGAGACCCAGTACTTC. Protein: CASSPRNQETQYF.

This clone was seen a handful of times. This rearrangement joins TRBV19 to TRBJ2-7; 9 bases map to TRBD1. There are 14 residues in the CDR3. J was trimmed by 5 bases and V by 5 bases; bases with no gene match: 7. The germline V gene encodes CDR1 LNHDA and CDR2 SQIVND (reference sequence). In DNA, the CDR3 is TGTGCCAGTAGTGCCCGGGACAGGGTGGACGAGCAGTACTTC. Protein sequence: CASSARDRVDEQYF.

The chain is built from TRBV7-9 and TRBJ2-3; D remains ambiguous. Germline assignment: CDR1 SEHNR and CDR2 FQNEAQ (reference sequence). The V end was cut by 1 base, the J end by 2 bases, with 7 bases between. This CDR3 has 14 amino acids. The CDR3 DNA sequence: TGTGCCAGCAGCTTAGGGTTTGACACAGATACGCAGTATTTT. It is translated as CASSLGFDTDTQYF.

V is TRBV7-3 and J is TRBJ2-7; D gene ambiguous. Germline V lookup: CDR1 SGHTA, CDR2 FQGTGA. The V gene lost 2 bases and the J gene lost 3 bases, with 17 bases spanning the gap. The CDR3 contains 16 residues. CDR3 residues: CASSLGSQVPFYEQYF. The CDR3 coding sequence is TGTGCCAGCAGCTTAGGTAGTCAGGTGCCCTTCTACGAGCAGTACTTC.

The V gene is TRBV11-2, the J gene TRBJ2-1, with TRBD1 as a possible D gene (5 bases). CDR3 length: 13 amino acids. The ends were cut back, 3 bases at V and 5 bases at J, with 8 bases in the middle. CDR1 SGHAT and CDR2 FQNNGV come from the germline V gene. This CDR3 reads CASSLTVNNEQFF. DNA of the CDR3: TGTGCCAGCAGCTTGACAGTTAACAATGAGCAGTTCTTC.

The gene calls are TRBV11-1 and TRBJ2-1; 12 nucleotides align to TRBD2. The J segment lost 3 bases and the V segment lost 5 bases, leaving 5 bases of the junction unmatched. CDR3 length equals 16 residues. Germline loops: CDR1 SGHAT, CDR2 FQDESV (reference sequence). The CDR3 region is CASSPSLAGGYNEQFF. Here the CDR3 DNA reads TGTGCCAGCAGCCCATCACTAGCGGGAGGCTACAATGAGCAGTTCTTC.

The rearrangement links TRBV19 to TRBJ2-3, with 14 bases that match TRBD2. The CDR3 length is 18 residues. V shed 3 bases, J shed 4 bases, and the junction held 9 bases outside the gene matches. Germline V gene sequence: CDR1 LNHDA, CDR2 SQIVND (reference sequence). The CDR3, as DNA: TGTGCCAGTAGTATGGTCCCGAGACTAGCGGGGGGGCCAGATACGCAGTATTTT. Encoded protein: CASSMVPRLAGGPDTQYF.